Listed here are 30 T cell receptor beta chains from one sample, sequenced in a study of low-dose radiotherapy and immunotherapy resistance in tumors. Time point denoted: after trial treatment. The treatment here: LDRT plus nivolumab, ipilimumab, low-dose cyclophosphamide and aspirin (RACIN trial). cDNA synthesis used a TRAV/TRBV-specific primer set for both chains. The TCRs were subjected to amplification over about 19 PCR cycles employing a constant-region primer in conjunction with a V-primer adapter. TCRdb re-analysed the reads in MiXCR, keeping a single row per CDR3 protein. Of 85,000 to 95,000 distinct CDR3 sequences detected, roughly 19% appear once; the ten largest clones hold roughly 13%. This sample comprised PBMCs, obtained after low-dose radiotherapy plus immunotherapy. All receptors come from a female donor with ovarian cancer.

This clonotype was counted at least ten times. The chain carries TRBV7-6 and TRBJ1-1; D is perhaps TRBD1 (6 bases). Trimming stripped 7 bases from V and 3 bases from J, with 18 bases between. The length of the CDR3 is 15 residues. The germline V gene encodes CDR1 SGHVS and CDR2 FNYEAQ. The CDR3 nucleotides read TGTGCCAGCACCGGGGGGCTTCGAGTAGACACTGAAGCTTTCTTT. This gives the protein CASTGGLRVDTEAFF.

This clonotype appeared many times. The CDR3, as DNA: TGCAGTGCTAGAGATAGGGTTCGGGTCAACAATGAGCAGTTCTTC. It yields the protein CSARDRVRVNNEQFF. The rearrangement links TRBV20-1 to TRBJ2-1, with D unclear. Trimming pared 0 bases from V and 5 bases from J, leaving 14 bases between. Germline V CDR1 and CDR2: DFQATT, SNEGSKA (reference sequence). The CDR3 runs 15 residues.

This clonotype was found many times. The gene calls are TRBV30 and TRBJ2-1; D might be TRBD2 (7 bases). CDR3 length: 12 residues. Trimming left V 3 bases short and J 13 bases short, with 16 bases between. Germline lookup yields CDR1 GTSNPN and CDR2 SVGIG (reference sequence). This chain's CDR3 is CAWRGGAGAQFF. In nucleotides, the CDR3 is TGTGCCTGGAGGGGGGGGGCAGGCGCCCAGTTCTTC.

Ten or more counts support this clonotype. DNA of the CDR3: TGCAGTGCTATTCCGGGACAGCCCCCCGATGGCTACACCTTC. Translation gives CSAIPGQPPDGYTF. The genes are TRBV20-1 and TRBJ1-2; TRBD1 matches 7 bases. Germline V CDR1 and CDR2: DFQATT, SNEGSKA (reference sequence). The CDR3 is made up of 14 amino acids. Trimming cost V 4 bases and J 6 bases; bases outside gene matches: 11.

This clonotype was observed at least ten times. The chain uses TRBV12-3 or TRBV12-4 and TRBJ2-7, with D unclear. V lost 2 bases and J 3 bases, leaving 5 bases between the germline ends. The CDR3 has 12 residues. CDR3 DNA: TGTGCCAGCAGTTTAAACGGCTACGAGCAGTACTTC. This codes for CASSLNGYEQYF.

The chain uses TRBV7-8 and TRBJ1-1; D not resolved. V lost 3 bases, J lost 6 bases, and 11 bases lay in between. CDR3 size: 13 residues. Germline lookup yields CDR1 SGHVS and CDR2 FQNEAQ. This chain's CDR3 is CASSFSGVPEAFF. The CDR3 DNA sequence: TGTGCCAGCAGCTTCAGTGGTGTCCCTGAAGCTTTCTTT.

Many counts were recorded for this clonotype. The chain carries TRBV7-2 and TRBJ2-7; 12 nucleotides align to TRBD2. Germline V lookup: CDR1 SGHTA, CDR2 FQGNSA. The CDR3 runs 15 residues. Unmatched junction bases numbered 8, after V lost 7 bases and J lost 4 bases. CDR3 sequence reads: CASTDLAGGPYEQYF. The DNA of the CDR3 is TGTGCCAGCACCGACCTAGCGGGGGGGCCGTACGAGCAGTACTTC.

This clonotype was detected ten times or more. The rearrangement links TRBV5-1 to TRBJ2-1; 14 positions match TRBD2. The V gene's germline CDR1 is SGHRS and CDR2 YFSETQ. V gave up 2 bases and J gave up 3 bases; unmatched junction bases: 7. The CDR3 is made up of 18 amino acids. The CDR3 is CASSFSSGTSGGYNEQFF. Here the CDR3 DNA reads TGCGCCAGCAGCTTCTCTTCCGGGACTAGCGGGGGCTACAATGAGCAGTTCTTC. Supplemented by reference TRBV5-1 and TRBJ2-1, the full variable domain reads KAGVTQTPRYLIKTRGQQVTLSCSPISGHRSVSWYQQTPGQGLQFLFEYFSETQRNKGNFPGRFSGRQFSNSRSEMNVSTLELGDSALYLCASSFSSGTSGGYNEQFFGPGTRLTVL.

Ten or more counts support this clonotype. The chain links TRBV5-1 to TRBJ2-7; D not certain. CDR3 size: 14 residues. V was shortened by 5 bases and J by 6 bases, with 18 bases between the two germline ends. In germline, CDR1 is SGHRS, CDR2 YFSETQ. CDR3 in DNA: TGCGCCAGCAGTGAAAGGCACGGATTTGGCGAGCAGTACTTC. Protein: CASSERHGFGEQYF. Full variable domain (rest looked up from reference TRBV5-1 and TRBJ2-7): KAGVTQTPRYLIKTRGQQVTLSCSPISGHRSVSWYQQTPGQGLQFLFEYFSETQRNKGNFPGRFSGRQFSNSRSEMNVSTLELGDSALYLCASSERHGFGEQYFGPGTRLTVT.

This clonotype was recorded many times. The chain combines TRBV5-1 with TRBJ2-7; no reliable D call. There are 16 residues in the CDR3. Trimming left V 4 bases short and J 6 bases short, with 23 bases between. CDR1 SGHRS and CDR2 YFSETQ come from the germline V gene. CDR3 bases: TGCGCCAGCAGCACCCACCTACAGAGTCGTCCGGGCGAGCAGTACTTC. This gives the protein CASSTHLQSRPGEQYF.

By share of the sample, this clonotype is medium-sized. The chain has TRBV28 and TRBJ1-5, with D tentatively TRBD1 (5 bases). V was trimmed by 10 bases and J by 3 bases, leaving 37 bases between them. CDR1 is MDHEN and CDR2 is SYDVKM in the germline V gene. This CDR3 spans 21 amino acids. The CDR3 region is CATLRPDTGTWEAQVNQPQHF. The CDR3 nucleotides are TGTGCCACCCTACGGCCTGATACCGGGACCTGGGAGGCTCAGGTCAATCAGCCCCAGCATTTT.

The table lists this clonotype with many counts. V and J are TRBV20-1 and TRBJ2-1, with 10 positions matching TRBD2. The junction had 8 bases not matched to a gene; V was cut back by 0 bases and J by 9 bases. Germline CDR1 DFQATT, CDR2 SNEGSKA (reference sequence). This CDR3 contains 15 residues. CDR3 loop: CSARDRLAGATEQFF. The DNA for the CDR3 is TGCAGTGCTAGAGATCGGCTAGCGGGAGCCACTGAGCAGTTCTTC.

This clonotype was seen many times. V usage is TRBV11-3 and J usage is TRBJ2-1, with D possibly being TRBD1 (5 bases). The germline V gene has CDR1 SGHNT and CDR2 YENEEA. This CDR3 has 13 amino acids. Trimming cost V 3 bases and J 10 bases, with 13 bases left between them. CDR3 in amino acids: CASSFWGGPEQFF. The CDR3 DNA reads TGTGCCAGCAGCTTCTGGGGCGGTCCGGAGCAGTTCTTC.

This clonotype was counted many times. CDR3 loop: CAIQGESSYEQYF. The CDR3 DNA sequence: TGTGCCATCCAGGGGGAAAGCTCCTACGAGCAGTACTTC. This rearrangement joins TRBV10-3 to TRBJ2-7; 7 bases agree with TRBD1. After removal of 8 bases from V and 0 bases from J, the junction contained 4 bases not matched to a gene. This CDR3 is built from 13 residues. CDR1 and CDR2 from the germline V gene are ENHRY and SYGVKD.

This clonotype was detected many times. The V and J genes are TRBV19 and TRBJ1-6; possible D gene TRBD1, 5 bases. Trimming took 5 bases from V and 8 from J, leaving 16 bases between them. Germline CDR1 and CDR2: LNHDA and SQIVND (reference sequence). This CDR3 comprises 15 residues. The CDR3 loop reads CASSVGGTSDSPLHF. The CDR3 nucleotides are TGTGCCAGTAGTGTCGGAGGGACTTCGGATTCACCCCTCCACTTT.

This clonotype was seen at least ten times. CDR3 sequence: CASSSTGMTQYF. The CDR3 bases are TGTGCCAGCAGCTCGACTGGAATGACCCAGTACTTC. The chain links TRBV6-2 or TRBV6-3 to TRBJ2-5; D remains ambiguous. Germline V CDR1 and CDR2: MNHEY, SVGEGT. V lost 6 bases, J lost 7 bases, and 12 bases lay in between. The CDR3 runs to 12 residues.

This clonotype occurred many times. The chain combines TRBV5-4 with TRBJ2-5; D is unclear. The CDR3 spans 13 residues. Trimming left V 0 bases short and J 2 bases short, with 5 bases between. Per the germline V gene, CDR1 is SGHNT and CDR2 is YYREEE (reference sequence). The DNA for the CDR3 is TGTGCCAGCAGCTTGGCGTCACAAGAGACCCAGTACTTC. It translates to CASSLASQETQYF.

This clonotype was counted many times. The chain uses TRBV9 and TRBJ2-6; 7 nucleotides line up with TRBD1. Germline lookup yields CDR1 SGDLS and CDR2 YYNGEE. The ends lost 2 bases at V and 0 bases at J; junction bases unmatched: 5. The CDR3 contains 17 residues. CDR3: CASSVLQGSSGANVLTF. CDR3 DNA sequence: TGTGCCAGCAGCGTTTTACAGGGGTCCTCTGGGGCCAACGTCCTGACTTTC.

This clonotype showed up many times. The chain recombines TRBV18 with TRBJ1-2, with D unresolved. The CDR3 is made up of 16 amino acids. Germline assignment: CDR1 KGHSH and CDR2 LQKENI. Trimming took off 1 base at V and 8 bases at J, with 20 bases between the two ends. As DNA, the CDR3 is TGTGCCAGCTCACCACAGATCTCAGGAGTGGCCCGGGGCTACACCTTC. Amino acids: CASSPQISGVARGYTF.

This clonotype was recorded many times. The rearrangement joins TRBV27 to TRBJ2-2; TRBD1 matches 7 bases. Unmatched junction bases numbered 4, after V lost 5 bases and J lost 1 base. The CDR3 has 15 residues. Germline values: CDR1 MNHEY, CDR2 SMNVEV (reference sequence). The CDR3 DNA follows: TGTGCCAGCAGTGTGACAGGGATGAACACCGGGGAGCTGTTTTTT. This gives the protein CASSVTGMNTGELFF.

This clonotype came up many times. The gene calls are TRBV11-3 and TRBJ1-4, with D possibly TRBD1 on 6 matching bases. There are 24 residues in the CDR3. The germline V gene has CDR1 SGHNT and CDR2 YENEEA. Trimming cost V 4 bases and J 2 bases, with 38 bases left between them. In nucleotides, the CDR3 is TGTGCCAGCAGCTCCACGAGGTGGGGGCTGGGAATCAATCAGGGGTCTCGGACTAATGAAAAACTGTTTTTT. As protein: CASSSTRWGLGINQGSRTNEKLFF.

There are many counts of this clonotype. The chain is built from TRBV11-2 and TRBJ2-1; 7 positions match TRBD2. V lost 3 bases and J lost 5; bases outside the gene matches: 10. The CDR3 is made up of 16 amino acids. The germline V gene encodes CDR1 SGHAT and CDR2 FQNNGV. The CDR3 DNA reads TGTGCCAGCAGCTTCGGTTACGGGAGGACAAACAATGAGCAGTTCTTC. This sequence encodes CASSFGYGRTNNEQFF. The full variable domain, in which reference TRBV11-2 and TRBJ2-1 provide the parts outside the CDR3, is EAGVAQSPRYKIIEKRQSVAFWCNPISGHATLYWYQQILGQGPKLLIQFQNNGVVDDSQLPKDRFSAERLKGVDSTLKIQPAKLEDSAVYLCASSFGYGRTNNEQFFGPGTRLTVL.

The DNA of the CDR3 is TGTGCCAGCGAATGGGGTGGGGGGAACACTGAAGCTTTCTTT. Its protein is CASEWGGGNTEAFF. The chain links TRBV5-5 to TRBJ1-1, with D possibly matching TRBD1 (5 bases). The CDR3 spans 14 residues. CDR1 is SGHKS and CDR2 is YYEKEE in the germline V gene (reference sequence). V was trimmed by 7 bases and J by 1 base, leaving 14 bases between them.

This clonotype was seen ten or more times. The genes are TRBV7-6 and TRBJ2-7; TRBD1 might be the D (6 bases). CDR1 is SGHVS, CDR2 FNYEAQ, per germline. The CDR3 is 15 amino acids. V dropped 5 bases and J dropped 6 bases, with 20 bases sitting between them. DNA for the CDR3: TGTGCCAGCAGCCGCTTGGACAGAAAGTCTACCGAGCAGTACTTC. The encoded protein is CASSRLDRKSTEQYF.

This clonotype was recorded many times. The chain links TRBV5-1 to TRBJ2-6; possible D gene TRBD1, 5 bases. Trimming pared 4 bases from V and 3 bases from J, leaving 11 bases between. Per the germline V gene, CDR1 is SGHRS and CDR2 is YFSETQ. The length of the CDR3 is 15 residues. The CDR3 is CASSQQVYGANVLTF. For the CDR3, the DNA is TGCGCCAGCAGCCAACAGGTATATGGGGCCAACGTCCTGACTTTC.

This clonotype has at least ten counts. CDR3 loop: CASSQPWTGTYEQYF. In DNA, the CDR3 is TGCGCCAGCAGCCAGCCGTGGACAGGCACCTACGAGCAGTACTTC. J is TRBJ2-7 and V is TRBV4-1; 7 bases agree with TRBD1. CDR3 size: 15 residues. The trim removed 3 bases at V and 2 bases at J, leaving 7 bases unmatched. The germline V gene encodes CDR1 MGHRA and CDR2 YSYEKL.

This clonotype was counted at least ten times. The chain joins TRBV2 to TRBJ2-1, with 9 bases aligning to TRBD2. The CDR3 is 17 amino acids. The V gene's germline CDR1 is SNHLY and CDR2 FYNNEI. Losses at the gene ends were 2 bases for V and 8 bases for J; bases not matched to a gene: 13. CDR3 nucleotides: TGTGCCAGCAGTGAACTGCGGGCGGCGGGGGGGTCAGATGAGCAGTTCTTC. It yields the protein CASSELRAAGGSDEQFF.

The rearrangement uses TRBV4-1 and TRBJ2-7, with 10 bases fitting TRBD2. CDR1 and CDR2 from the germline V gene are MGHRA and YSYEKL. V shed 0 bases, J shed 4 bases, and the junction held 6 bases outside the gene matches. This CDR3 has 16 amino acids. The CDR3 bases are TGCGCCAGCAGCCAAGATCACAGCGGGAGGGCATACGAGCAGTACTTC. It yields the protein CASSQDHSGRAYEQYF.

This clonotype showed up many times. The chain employs TRBV5-1 and TRBJ2-6; TRBD1 is a possible D gene (6 bases). The V end was cut by 2 bases, the J end by 0 bases, with 21 bases between. Germline CDR1 and CDR2: SGHRS and YFSETQ. This CDR3 contains 20 residues. Here the CDR3 DNA reads TGCGCCAGCAGCTTAGGAACAGGGCTTCTCCCTCTCTCTGGGGCCAACGTCCTGACTTTC. This encodes CASSLGTGLLPLSGANVLTF.

This clonotype was observed many times. The chain combines TRBV29-1 with TRBJ1-2; D gene ambiguous. Germline lookup yields CDR1 SQVTM and CDR2 ANQGSEA. With 5 bases removed from V and 2 bases from J, the gap between germline ends came to 27 bases. The CDR3 is made up of 18 amino acids. The CDR3 DNA reads TGCAGCGTTCCCCAATCCCCCCAAGGTTTCGGGGTCAACTATGGCTACACCTTC. Translating gives CSVPQSPQGFGVNYGYTF. Supplemented by reference TRBV29-1 and TRBJ1-2, the full variable domain reads SAVISQKPSRDICQRGTSLTIQCQVDSQVTMMFWYRQQPGQSLTLIATANQGSEATYESGFVIDKFPISRPNLTFSTLTVSNMSPEDSSIYLCSVPQSPQGFGVNYGYTFGSGTRLTVV.